Included here is one T cell receptor (beta chain) sequence, with context. The antigen remains undetermined. Looked up from germline, CDR1 is DFQATT and CDR2 is SNEGSKA (reference sequence). The CDR3 loop spans 16 amino acids. After removal of 2 bases from V and 2 bases from J, the junction contained 9 bases not matched to a gene. Among all donors, each was a healthy Caucasian. These data come from a study of identical twins. The study's findings and limits: Cord blood's abundant beta clonotypes had fewer insertions, unlike memory repertoires. Recombination models fit unrelated individuals' TCR alpha sharing but underestimated twins'.

cDNA molecules carried unique molecular identifiers, and template switching added a universal primer site. TCRdb redid the calling of the 5' RACE reads with MiXCR, one entry per CDR3 protein. This table has roughly 1.6 million distinct CDR3 sequences, under 35% appearing once. This TCR came from a newborn girl in good health. The specimen was cord blood. The V and J genes are TRBV20-1 and TRBJ2-5; 9 nucleotides align to TRBD1. The chain's CDR3 is CSARNANDRGQETQYF. CDR3 nucleotide sequence: TGCAGTGCTAGAAACGCAAACGACAGGGGGCAAGAGACCCAGTACTTC.